The T cell receptor beta chain described here comes from a study of post-analysis software for immune sequencing data. Across the study: In terms of disease course, relapsing-remitting, secondary progressive and progressive-relapsing multiple sclerosis were included.

Only one count was recorded for this clonotype. The target antigen is unknown. Unique molecular identifiers were built into the TCR beta cDNA libraries. A population of roughly 0.9 to 11 million T cells gave rise to roughly 0.5 million cDNA molecules. TCRdb re-called the PCR reads through MiXCR, storing one row per CDR3 protein. This sample yields hundreds of thousands of distinct CDR3 sequences, of which just under 30% are seen a single time; 0.56% belongs to the top ten. Points from the study as a whole: The authors found that F measure strongly co-clustered same-batch samples. Roughly 5 TRBV segments (TRBV5-6, TRBV5-1 and TRBV20-1 among them) occurred more frequently in patients than in controls. Those with multiple sclerosis, the patient group, showed significantly lower normalized Chao1 diversity than controls.

V shed 3 bases and J 6 bases; nucleotides not matched to a gene: 5. CDR3 size: 16 residues. Germline V gives CDR1 MNHEY, CDR2 SMNVEV (reference sequence). Sequenced material: blood. The V gene is TRBV27, the J gene TRBJ2-2; the match to TRBD2 covers 12 bases. This receptor was identified in a girl aged 10 to 17 with multiple sclerosis. In DNA, the CDR3 is TGTGCCAGCAGTTTGTGGCTAGCGGGAGGGGCCGGGGAGCTGTTTTTT. Translation gives CASSLWLAGGAGELFF.